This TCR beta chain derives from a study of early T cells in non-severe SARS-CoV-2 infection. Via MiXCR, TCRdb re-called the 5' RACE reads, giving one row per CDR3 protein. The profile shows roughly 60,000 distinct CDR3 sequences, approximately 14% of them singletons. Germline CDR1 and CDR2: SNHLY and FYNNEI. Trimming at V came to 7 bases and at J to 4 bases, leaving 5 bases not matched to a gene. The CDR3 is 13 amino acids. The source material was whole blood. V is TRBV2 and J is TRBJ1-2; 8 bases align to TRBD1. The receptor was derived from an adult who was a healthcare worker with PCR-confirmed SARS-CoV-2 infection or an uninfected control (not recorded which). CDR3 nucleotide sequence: TGTGCCAGCAACCTGGGACAGGTCTATGGCTACACCTTC. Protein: CASNLGQVYGYTF.